Ten or more counts support the clone carrying this T cell receptor beta chain. The CDR3 totals 14 residues. The V segment lost 1 base and the J segment 3 bases; nucleotides outside the gene matches: 4. Germline CDR1 reads DFQATT; CDR2 reads SNEGSKA (reference sequence). With a J-beta primer mix and a sample-barcoded 5' primer, a second PCR ran about 7 to 12 cycles. MiXCR, applied by TCRdb to the 5' RACE reads, yields one record per CDR3 protein. Of 650,000 to 700,000 distinct CDR3 sequences in the sample, approximately 30% are singletons; the top ten hold 15%. The sample is drawn from a study of blood T cells in healthy people across ages.

The TCR was taken from a woman at least 80 years old in good health. The chain employs TRBV20-1 and TRBJ2-7, with 9 bases matching TRBD2. Specimen: blood. The CDR3: CSARGLAGSYEQYF. The CDR3 DNA sequence: TGCAGTGCTAGAGGGCTAGCGGGGAGCTACGAGCAGTACTTC.